These 32 T cell receptor beta chains share one sample of origin, sequenced in a study of blood T cell repertoires in COVID-19 (dated by TCRdb to between 2020 and 2021). To prepare the library, the immunoSEQ multiplex PCR assay was applied. TCRdb's version of the immuneACCESS table is confined to in-frame rearrangements and falls short of the full clone set. An unresolved V gene accounts for under half of the shortfall where checked; the remainder is of unknown origin. Across this sample there are 45,000 to 55,000 clones, with over 80% seen only once. Together, the top ten hold about 1.4% of the sample. Sequenced: peripheral blood. These receptors were obtained from a man aged 50-60 years with acute or convalescent COVID-19.

The gene calls are TRBV4-1 and TRBJ2-1, with unresolved D. Deletions cut 2 bases from V and 0 bases from J, with 11 bases between. Germline V lookup: CDR1 MGHRA, CDR2 YSYEKL. The CDR3 runs to 16 residues. The CDR3 loop is CASSQLDLISYNEQFF. CDR3 DNA: TGCGCCAGCAGCCAACTTGACTTAATCTCCTACAATGAGCAGTTCTTC.

The chain carries TRBV28 and TRBJ1-2, with D perhaps TRBD1 (6 bases). Per germline, CDR1 MDHEN and CDR2 SYDVKM. The germline V and J ends were trimmed by 8 bases and 8 bases, with 18 bases remaining between them. The CDR3 covers 13 residues. The DNA of the CDR3 is TGTGCCAGCGGTAGGGCCGGGACATTCGGCTACACCTTC. It codes for CASGRAGTFGYTF.

The chain has TRBV27 and TRBJ1-2; D ambiguous. V was shortened by 1 base and J by 1 base, with 16 bases between the two germline ends. CDR1 is MNHEY, CDR2 SMNVEV, per germline (reference sequence). This CDR3 is built from 17 residues. CDR3 sequence (DNA): TGTGCCAGCAGTTTATACGAGAGAGGGCGCGGTAACTATGGCTACACCTTC. The encoded protein is CASSLYERGRGNYGYTF.

The chain joins TRBV5-1 to TRBJ1-2; D ambiguous. The CDR3 spans 13 residues. Trimming cost V 3 bases and J 2 bases, with 8 bases left between them. CDR1 SGHRS and CDR2 YFSETQ come from the germline V gene. The DNA of the CDR3 is TGCGCCAGCAGCTCCGGTAGCAACTATGGCTACACCTTC. As protein: CASSSGSNYGYTF.

The DNA for the CDR3 is TGTGCCAGCCTACGAGTCTCTCTAGGCTACACCTTC. It translates to CASLRVSLGYTF. This chain connects TRBV28 to TRBJ1-2; D gene ambiguous. The V end was cut by 8 bases, the J end by 8 bases, with 15 bases between. There are 12 residues in the CDR3. Germline V gene sequence: CDR1 MDHEN, CDR2 SYDVKM.

V is TRBV5-1 and J is TRBJ1-2, with TRBD1 identical over 9 bases. Looked up from germline, CDR1 is SGHRS and CDR2 is YFSETQ. The CDR3 has 16 amino acids. The V segment lost 0 bases and the J segment 4 bases; nucleotides outside the gene matches: 7. The CDR3 DNA is TGCGCCAGCAGCTTGGCCCCGACAGGGGGTGTCTATGGCTACACCTTC. Protein sequence: CASSLAPTGGVYGYTF.

The J gene is TRBJ2-7, the V gene TRBV18; 11 bases line up with TRBD2. V shed 3 bases, J shed 4 bases, and the junction held 2 bases outside the gene matches. This CDR3 is built from 14 residues. The germline V gene encodes CDR1 KGHSH and CDR2 LQKENI. CDR3 region: CASSPGTSGYEQYF. The DNA of the CDR3 is TGTGCCAGCTCACCCGGGACTAGCGGATACGAGCAGTACTTC.

The rearrangement uses TRBV11-2 and TRBJ1-5; D remains ambiguous. Germline V CDR1 and CDR2: SGHAT, FQNNGV. CDR3 size: 14 residues. Trimming cost V 5 bases and J 7 bases, with 15 bases left between them. CDR3 sequence (DNA): TGTGCCAGCAGCCCAGACTCCCCTGGCCAGCCCCAGCATTTT. This codes for CASSPDSPGQPQHF.

The chain employs TRBV27 and TRBJ2-1; D is possibly TRBD1 (5 bases). This CDR3 has 14 residues. V lost 3 bases and J 9 bases, leaving 15 bases between the germline ends. Germline CDR1 and CDR2: MNHEY and SMNVEV (reference sequence). In nucleotides, the CDR3 is TGTGCCAGCAGTTTCCAGGGTCTGGGCACTGAGCAGTTCTTC. This gives the protein CASSFQGLGTEQFF.

This chain connects TRBV27 to TRBJ2-6; the D gene is possibly TRBD1 (6 bases). The CDR3 consists of 18 residues. Trimming shortened V by 5 bases and J by 0 bases, and 17 bases separated the two germline ends. Germline V gene lookup returns CDR1 MNHEY and CDR2 SMNVEV (reference sequence). DNA for the CDR3: TGTGCCAGCAGTAGAACAGGGACGGCCCGCTCTGGGGCCAACGTCCTGACTTTC. This gives the protein CASSRTGTARSGANVLTF. The full variable domain, rest sourced from reference TRBV27 and TRBJ2-6, is EAQVTQNPRYLITVTGKKLTVTCSQNMNHEYMSWYRQDPGLGLRQIYYSMNVEVTDKGDVPEGYKVSRKEKRNFPLILESPSPNQTSLYFCASSRTGTARSGANVLTFGAGSRLTVL.

This rearrangement joins TRBV11-3 to TRBJ2-7, with no clear D. This CDR3 is built from 13 residues. Germline CDR1 is SGHNT and CDR2 is YENEEA. V was trimmed by 0 bases and J by 3 bases, leaving 6 bases between them. CDR3 sequence reads: CASSLEKHYEQYF. In DNA, the CDR3 is TGTGCCAGCAGCTTAGAGAAACACTACGAGCAGTACTTC.

This sequence joins TRBV28 and TRBJ2-3, with 9 nucleotides matching TRBD2. The germline V gene has CDR1 MDHEN and CDR2 SYDVKM. J lost 5 bases, V lost 7 bases, and 10 bases had no gene match. The CDR3 length is 15 residues. CDR3 nucleotide sequence: TGTGCCAGCACTCTTATGGCGGGGGGGCGAGATACGCAGTATTTT. It yields the protein CASTLMAGGRDTQYF. Full variable domain (outside the CDR3, taken from reference TRBV28 and TRBJ2-3): DVKVTQSSRYLVKRTGEKVFLECVQDMDHENMFWYRQDPGLGLRLIYFSYDVKMKEKGDIPEGYSVSREKKERFSLILESASTNQTSMYLCASTLMAGGRDTQYFGPGTRLTVL.

This clone was detected only a few times. This chain uses TRBV7-2 with TRBJ1-4; D is ambiguous. The V gene's germline CDR1 is SGHTA and CDR2 FQGNSA. This CDR3 region has 14 residues. V lost 1 base and J 4 bases, leaving 7 bases between the germline ends. In nucleotides, the CDR3 is TGTGCCAGCAGCTTAGACGCGAGTAATGAAAAACTGTTTTTT. Its protein product is CASSLDASNEKLFF.

V usage is TRBV2 and J usage is TRBJ2-1, with D possibly TRBD2 on 5 matching bases. Trimming left V 8 bases short and J 2 bases short, with 10 bases between. CDR3 length: 13 residues. Germline lookup yields CDR1 SNHLY and CDR2 FYNNEI. This CDR3 reads CASGKGAYNEQFF. The CDR3 coding sequence is TGTGCCAGCGGCAAGGGAGCCTACAATGAGCAGTTCTTC.

V is TRBV19 and J is TRBJ2-1; maybe TRBD2 (5 bases). The germline V and J ends were trimmed by 3 bases and 6 bases, with 21 bases remaining between them. CDR3 length equals 17 residues. Germline CDR1 LNHDA, CDR2 SQIVND (reference sequence). The chain's CDR3 is CASSILGGSAVANEQFF. The CDR3 region has the DNA TGTGCCAGTAGTATTCTCGGAGGCAGCGCGGTCGCCAATGAGCAGTTCTTC.

The chain carries TRBV28 and TRBJ2-1; 8 bases align to TRBD2. CDR3 size: 21 residues. Germline CDR1 and CDR2: MDHEN and SYDVKM. Trimming cost V 6 bases and J 4 bases; bases outside gene matches: 26. CDR3 DNA sequence: TGTGCCAGCAGCCAGGCTGGGGCCGGGAGGGTCGGGAGGGTTTCATACAATGAGCAGTTCTTC. As protein: CASSQAGAGRVGRVSYNEQFF.

V usage is TRBV9 and J usage is TRBJ2-1; 8 bases are a match to TRBD2. The CDR3 is 15 residues long. Per the germline V gene, CDR1 is SGDLS and CDR2 is YYNGEE. V lost 0 bases to trimming and J lost 4 bases; unmatched junction nucleotides: 3. The CDR3 reads CASSVGAGEYNEQFF. CDR3 nucleotides: TGTGCCAGCAGCGTAGGAGCGGGAGAGTACAATGAGCAGTTCTTC.

This clone occurred a few times. The V call is TRBV30, the J call TRBJ1-5, with TRBD1 as a possible D gene (5 bases). Germline lookup yields CDR1 GTSNPN and CDR2 SVGIG (reference sequence). The CDR3 loop spans 12 amino acids. Trimming removed 5 bases at V and 7 bases at J, with 12 bases between. CDR3 sequence: CAWDRSGQPQHF. The CDR3 DNA follows: TGTGCCTGGGACAGAAGTGGGCAGCCCCAGCATTTT.

The chain is built from TRBV29-1 and TRBJ2-3, with D maybe TRBD1 (6 bases). CDR3 length equals 13 residues. V shed 7 bases and J shed 7 bases, with 18 bases lying between them. Germline CDR1 reads SQVTM; CDR2 reads ANQGSEA. CDR3 nucleotides: TGCAGCGCCCCCGGCCAGGGGAGCTATACGCAGTATTTT. It yields the protein CSAPGQGSYTQYF.

The sample holds a few counts of this clone. The rearrangement joins TRBV24-1 to TRBJ2-2; 16 nucleotides align to TRBD2. Looked up from germline, CDR1 is KGHDR and CDR2 is SFDVKD. This CDR3 has 22 amino acids. The V segment lost 3 bases and the J segment 5 bases; nucleotides outside the gene matches: 17. The CDR3 bases are TGTGCCACCAGTGATCCGGACCTGGGACTAGCGGGAGGGATCCGAAGGACCGGGGAGCTGTTTTTT. Protein product: CATSDPDLGLAGGIRRTGELFF.

The V and J genes are TRBV5-1 and TRBJ1-2, with TRBD1 matching 7 bases. Germline V gives CDR1 SGHRS, CDR2 YFSETQ. The CDR3 runs 14 residues. Trimming at V came to 0 bases and at J to 7 bases, leaving 6 bases not matched to a gene. CDR3 nucleotides: TGCGCCAGCAGCTTGGCCCGACAGGGCGGTGGCTACACCTTC. Its protein product is CASSLARQGGGYTF.

V usage is TRBV5-1 and J usage is TRBJ2-3, with TRBD1 identical over 8 bases. The CDR3 loop spans 19 amino acids. The V and J ends lost 5 bases and 1 base, in that order; junction bases with no gene match: 18. Germline V gene data show CDR1 as SGHRS and CDR2 as YFSETQ. This chain's CDR3 is CASSWGTGGRRGGTDTQYF. The CDR3 DNA reads as TGCGCCAGCAGTTGGGGGACAGGAGGACGCCGGGGTGGCACAGATACGCAGTATTTT.

In this sample, this clone turned up once. The V call is TRBV5-1, the J call TRBJ2-7; tentative D call: TRBD2 (5 bases). This CDR3 comprises 17 residues. The germline V gene encodes CDR1 SGHRS and CDR2 YFSETQ. Trimming stripped 1 base from V and 0 bases from J, with 17 bases between. CDR3 protein: CASSLTPGESPSYEQYF. CDR3 DNA sequence: TGCGCCAGCAGCTTGACCCCCGGGGAGTCGCCCTCCTACGAGCAGTACTTC. The variable domain in full, completed from reference TRBV5-1 and TRBJ2-7, reads KAGVTQTPRYLIKTRGQQVTLSCSPISGHRSVSWYQQTPGQGLQFLFEYFSETQRNKGNFPGRFSGRQFSNSRSEMNVSTLELGDSALYLCASSLTPGESPSYEQYFGPGTRLTVT.

The gene calls are TRBV6-5 and TRBJ1-2; TRBD1 matches at 7 bases. The trim removed 10 bases at V and 3 bases at J, leaving 8 bases unmatched. Germline CDR1 is MNHEY and CDR2 is SVGAGI. CDR3 length equals 13 residues. The CDR3 loop reads CATARTGDYGYTF. CDR3 nucleotide sequence: TGTGCCACCGCAAGAACAGGGGACTATGGCTACACCTTC.

This clone was recorded once. This sequence joins TRBV6-5 and TRBJ2-7; 7 nucleotides line up with TRBD2. V trimming: 5 bases; J trimming: 2 bases; junction bases outside the gene matches: 6. The germline gives CDR1 MNHEY, CDR2 SVGAGI. The CDR3 runs 14 residues. Here the CDR3 DNA reads TGTGCCAGCAGTCCAGGTCGGGGGGCCTACGAGCAGTACTTC. Encoded protein: CASSPGRGAYEQYF.

The rearrangement uses TRBV11-2 and TRBJ1-6; D gene uncertain. Germline V gene data show CDR1 as SGHAT and CDR2 as FQNNGV. This CDR3 is 15 amino acids long. With 5 bases removed from V and 8 bases from J, the gap between germline ends came to 16 bases. CDR3 in amino acids: CASSLRGGEHSPLHF. The CDR3 nucleotides are TGTGCCAGCAGCCTGCGGGGAGGCGAACATTCACCCCTCCACTTT.

The rearrangement joins TRBV18 to TRBJ2-7, with 13 bases matching TRBD2. CDR3 size: 15 residues. The V gene's germline CDR1 is KGHSH and CDR2 LQKENI. Trimming removed 3 bases from V and 7 bases from J; junction bases left unmatched: 6. The CDR3 DNA sequence: TGTGCCAGCTCACCTAGACGACTAGCGGGAGGTGAGCAGTACTTC. Its protein is CASSPRRLAGGEQYF.

The rearrangement links TRBV7-2 to TRBJ1-3; D perhaps matches TRBD1 (5 bases). V was clipped by 2 bases and J by 3 bases, with 11 bases between them. CDR1 is SGHTA, CDR2 FQGNSA, per germline. This CDR3 is 15 amino acids long. The CDR3 region is CASSLKAGVGNTIYF. As DNA, the CDR3 is TGTGCCAGCAGCTTAAAGGCGGGGGTTGGAAACACCATATATTTT.

In this sample, this clone turned up once. The chain links TRBV5-1 to TRBJ2-1; possibly TRBD1 for D (6 bases). V was cut by 0 bases and J by 4 bases, with 8 bases left in between. This CDR3 region has 14 residues. In germline, CDR1 is SGHRS, CDR2 YFSETQ. The CDR3 coding sequence is TGCGCCAGCAGCTTGGGACAGGTTTACAATGAGCAGTTCTTC. Amino acid sequence: CASSLGQVYNEQFF.

This clone was counted between two and nine times. The V and J genes are TRBV6-5 and TRBJ1-2; 8 nucleotides match TRBD1. J gave up 6 bases and V 5 bases, and 5 bases lay outside the gene matches. CDR3 length equals 13 residues. Per the germline V gene, CDR1 is MNHEY and CDR2 is SVGAGI. The CDR3 DNA sequence: TGTGCCAGCAGTCGCGGACAGGGCGATGGCTACACCTTC. This gives the protein CASSRGQGDGYTF.

The gene calls are TRBV2 and TRBJ1-5, with TRBD1 matching 8 bases. This CDR3 has 15 amino acids. Unmatched junction bases numbered 6, after V lost 5 bases and J lost 3 bases. Germline V CDR1 and CDR2: SNHLY, FYNNEI. DNA of the CDR3: TGTGCCAGCAGTAGAGAGGGACAGGTCAATCAGCCCCAGCATTTT. This codes for CASSREGQVNQPQHF.

This chain links TRBV7-8 with TRBJ1-4; D is ambiguous. The CDR3 totals 15 residues. The V and J ends lost 3 bases and 3 bases respectively, with 11 bases between them. The germline gives CDR1 SGHVS, CDR2 FQNEAQ. This chain's CDR3 is CASSLGVLANEKLFF. The CDR3 region has the DNA TGTGCCAGCAGCTTGGGAGTGCTGGCTAATGAAAAACTGTTTTTT.